This TCR beta chain derives from a study of T cell clones after liver transplantation. In germline, CDR1 is MGHRA, CDR2 YSYEKL. This CDR3 contains 15 residues. V lost 5 bases, J lost 4 bases, and 6 bases stayed unmatched. Libraries were prepared by immunoSEQ multiplex PCR; TCRdb keeps only in-frame clonotypes and omits some of them. The sample holds some 34,000 clones; 90% to 95% are singletons and the top ten take roughly a quarter. Sequencing was performed on CD8+ T cells from blood, taken 12 months after liver transplant. The clonotype was recovered from a human patient who received a liver transplant. Part of the T cell pool may stem from the graft donor. The rearrangement joins TRBV4-1 to TRBJ2-7; TRBD1 agrees at 12 bases. CDR3 DNA: TGCGCCAGCAGCGAACGGGACAGGGGGCCTTACGAGCAGTACTTC. Its translation: CASSERDRGPYEQYF.